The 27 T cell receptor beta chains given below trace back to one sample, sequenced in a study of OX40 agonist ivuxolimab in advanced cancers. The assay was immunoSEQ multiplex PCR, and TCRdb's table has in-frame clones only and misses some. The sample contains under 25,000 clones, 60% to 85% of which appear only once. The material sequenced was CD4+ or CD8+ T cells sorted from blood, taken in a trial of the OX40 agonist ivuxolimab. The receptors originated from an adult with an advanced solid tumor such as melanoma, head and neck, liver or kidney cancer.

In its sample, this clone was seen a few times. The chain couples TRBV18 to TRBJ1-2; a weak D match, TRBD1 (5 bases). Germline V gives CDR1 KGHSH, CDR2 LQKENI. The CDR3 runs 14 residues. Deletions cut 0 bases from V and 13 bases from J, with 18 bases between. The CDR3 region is CASSPPEGNSLSTF. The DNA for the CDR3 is TGTGCCAGCTCACCACCAGAGGGGAACTCCCTCAGCACCTTC.

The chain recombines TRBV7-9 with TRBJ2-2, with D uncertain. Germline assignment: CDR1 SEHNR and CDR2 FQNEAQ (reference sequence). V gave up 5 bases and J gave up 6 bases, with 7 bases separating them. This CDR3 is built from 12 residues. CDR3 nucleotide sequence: TGTGCCAGCAGCCCGCTTTCCGGGGAGCTGTTTTTT. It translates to CASSPLSGELFF.

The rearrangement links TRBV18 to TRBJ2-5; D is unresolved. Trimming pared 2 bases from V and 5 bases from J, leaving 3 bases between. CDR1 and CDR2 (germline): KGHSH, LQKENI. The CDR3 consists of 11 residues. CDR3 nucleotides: TGTGCCAGCTCACCAGACGAGACCCAGTACTTC. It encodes CASSPDETQYF.

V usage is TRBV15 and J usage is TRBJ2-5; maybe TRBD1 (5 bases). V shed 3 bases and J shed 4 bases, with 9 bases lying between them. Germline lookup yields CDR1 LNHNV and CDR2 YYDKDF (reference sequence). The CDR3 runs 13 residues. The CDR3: CATSSQGPETQYF. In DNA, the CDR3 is TGTGCCACCAGCAGTCAGGGTCCAGAGACCCAGTACTTC.

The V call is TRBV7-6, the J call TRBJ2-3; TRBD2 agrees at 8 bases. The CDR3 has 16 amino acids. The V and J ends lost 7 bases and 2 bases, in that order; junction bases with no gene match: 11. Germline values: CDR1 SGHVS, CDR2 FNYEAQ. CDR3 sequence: CASTLLAGTPTDTQYF. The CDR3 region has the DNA TGTGCCAGCACTCTCCTAGCGGGCACCCCCACAGATACGCAGTATTTT.

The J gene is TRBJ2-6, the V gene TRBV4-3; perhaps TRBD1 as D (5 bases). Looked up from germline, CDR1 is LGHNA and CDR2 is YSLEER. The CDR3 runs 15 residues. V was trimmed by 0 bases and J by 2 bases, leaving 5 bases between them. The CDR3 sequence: CASSQEGAGANVLTF. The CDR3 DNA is TGCGCCAGCAGCCAAGAAGGGGCTGGGGCCAACGTCCTGACTTTC.

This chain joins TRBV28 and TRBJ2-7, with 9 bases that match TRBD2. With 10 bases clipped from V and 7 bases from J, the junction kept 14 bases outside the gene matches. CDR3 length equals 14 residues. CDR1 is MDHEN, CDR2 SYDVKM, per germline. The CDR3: CATKAGGVLLEQYF. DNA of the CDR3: TGTGCCACCAAAGCGGGAGGCGTGCTATTAGAGCAGTACTTC. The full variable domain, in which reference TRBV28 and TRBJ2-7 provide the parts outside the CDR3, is DVKVTQSSRYLVKRTGEKVFLECVQDMDHENMFWYRQDPGLGLRLIYFSYDVKMKEKGDIPEGYSVSREKKERFSLILESASTNQTSMYLCATKAGGVLLEQYFGPGTRLTVT.

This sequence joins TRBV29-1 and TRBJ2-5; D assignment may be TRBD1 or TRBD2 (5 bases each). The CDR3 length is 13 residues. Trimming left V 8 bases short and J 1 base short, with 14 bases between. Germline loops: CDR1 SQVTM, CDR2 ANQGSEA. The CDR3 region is CSLRDGLQETQYF. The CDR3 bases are TGCAGCTTGAGGGACGGACTCCAAGAGACCCAGTACTTC.

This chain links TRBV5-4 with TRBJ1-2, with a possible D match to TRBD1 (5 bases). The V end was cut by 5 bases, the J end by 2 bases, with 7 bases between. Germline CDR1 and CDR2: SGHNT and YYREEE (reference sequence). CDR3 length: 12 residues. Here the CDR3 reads CASSEGNYGYTF. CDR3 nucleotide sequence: TGTGCCAGCAGTGAGGGGAACTATGGCTACACCTTC.

The chain's CDR3 is CASSLPTEVSGELFF. The CDR3 coding sequence is TGCGCCAGCAGCCTCCCTACCGAGGTATCCGGGGAGCTGTTTTTT. The V call is TRBV5-1, the J call TRBJ2-2; D remains ambiguous. The V end lost 4 bases, the J end lost 6 bases, and 16 bases lay between the germline ends. Germline CDR1 and CDR2: SGHRS and YFSETQ. The CDR3 is made up of 15 amino acids.

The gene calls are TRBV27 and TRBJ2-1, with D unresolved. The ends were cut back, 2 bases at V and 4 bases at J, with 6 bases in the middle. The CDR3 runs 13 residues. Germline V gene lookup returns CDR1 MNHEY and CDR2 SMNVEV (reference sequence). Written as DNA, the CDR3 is TGTGCCAGCAGTTTAGGGTCGTACAATGAGCAGTTCTTC. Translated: CASSLGSYNEQFF.

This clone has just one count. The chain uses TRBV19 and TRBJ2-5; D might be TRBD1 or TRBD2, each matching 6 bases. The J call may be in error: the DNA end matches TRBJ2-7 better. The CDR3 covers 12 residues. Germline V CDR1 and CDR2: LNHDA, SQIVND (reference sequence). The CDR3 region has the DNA TGTGCCAGTAGTCCCGGGGGCCTCGAGCAGTACTTC. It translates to CASSPGGLEQYF.

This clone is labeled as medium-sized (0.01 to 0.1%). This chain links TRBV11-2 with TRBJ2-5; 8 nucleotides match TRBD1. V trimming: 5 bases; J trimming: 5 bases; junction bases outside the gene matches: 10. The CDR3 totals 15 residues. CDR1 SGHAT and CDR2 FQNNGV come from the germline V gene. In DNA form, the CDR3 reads TGTGCCAGCAGCCCAGACAGGGGTTCCCGGGAGACCCAGTACTTC. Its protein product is CASSPDRGSRETQYF.

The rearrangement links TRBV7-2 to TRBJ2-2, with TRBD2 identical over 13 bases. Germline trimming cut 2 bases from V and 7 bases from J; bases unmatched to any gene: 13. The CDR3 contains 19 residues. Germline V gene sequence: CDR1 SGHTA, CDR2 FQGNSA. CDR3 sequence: CASSLPVKGLAGLGGELFF. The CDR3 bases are TGTGCCAGCAGCTTACCAGTAAAGGGACTAGCGGGGCTGGGCGGGGAGCTGTTTTTT.

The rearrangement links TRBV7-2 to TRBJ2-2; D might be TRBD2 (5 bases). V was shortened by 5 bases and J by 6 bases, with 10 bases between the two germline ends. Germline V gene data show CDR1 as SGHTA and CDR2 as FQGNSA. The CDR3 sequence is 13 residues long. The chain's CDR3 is CASSGGVAGELFF. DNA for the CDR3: TGTGCCAGCAGCGGAGGTGTTGCCGGGGAGCTGTTTTTT.

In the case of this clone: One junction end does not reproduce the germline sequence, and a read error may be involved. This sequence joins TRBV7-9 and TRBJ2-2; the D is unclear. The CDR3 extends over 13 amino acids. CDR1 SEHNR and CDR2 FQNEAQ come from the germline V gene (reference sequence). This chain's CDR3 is CASSRLVTEELFF. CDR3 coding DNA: TGTGCCAGCAGCCGACTGGTAACCGAGGAGCTGTTTTTT.

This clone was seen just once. The CDR3 reads CASSRSGGGDNEQFF. CDR3 DNA: TGTGCCAGCAGCCGATCGGGCGGGGGGGACAATGAGCAGTTCTTC. The chain employs TRBV5-5 and TRBJ2-1; 9 bases fit TRBD2. V was pared by 4 bases and J by 5 bases, with 7 bases of the junction left unmatched. Germline CDR1 and CDR2: SGHKS and YYEKEE (reference sequence). CDR3 size: 15 residues.

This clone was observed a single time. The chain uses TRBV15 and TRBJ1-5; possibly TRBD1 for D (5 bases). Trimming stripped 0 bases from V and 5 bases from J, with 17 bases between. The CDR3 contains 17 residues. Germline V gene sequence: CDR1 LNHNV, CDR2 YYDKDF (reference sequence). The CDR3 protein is CATSRESAGNAYQPQHF. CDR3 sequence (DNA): TGTGCCACCAGCAGAGAGTCGGCAGGGAATGCGTATCAGCCCCAGCATTTT.

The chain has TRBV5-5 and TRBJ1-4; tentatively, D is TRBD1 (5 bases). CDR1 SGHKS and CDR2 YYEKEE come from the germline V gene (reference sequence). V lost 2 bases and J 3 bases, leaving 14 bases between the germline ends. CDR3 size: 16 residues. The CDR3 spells CASSFGTPGANEKLFF. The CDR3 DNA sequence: TGTGCCAGCAGCTTCGGGACTCCCGGAGCTAATGAAAAACTGTTTTTT. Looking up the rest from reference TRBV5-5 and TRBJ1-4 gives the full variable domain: DAGVTQSPTHLIKTRGQQVTLRCSPISGHKSVSWYQQVLGQGPQFIFQYYEKEERGRGNFPDRFSARQFPNYSSELNVNALLLGDSALYLCASSFGTPGANEKLFFGSGTQLSVL.

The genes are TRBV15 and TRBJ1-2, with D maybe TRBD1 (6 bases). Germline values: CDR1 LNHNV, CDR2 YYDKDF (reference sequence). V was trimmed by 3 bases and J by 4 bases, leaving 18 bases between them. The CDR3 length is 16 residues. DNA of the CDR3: TGTGCCACCAGCAGGCAACGGACAGCCGGTACCTATGGCTACACCTTC. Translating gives CATSRQRTAGTYGYTF.

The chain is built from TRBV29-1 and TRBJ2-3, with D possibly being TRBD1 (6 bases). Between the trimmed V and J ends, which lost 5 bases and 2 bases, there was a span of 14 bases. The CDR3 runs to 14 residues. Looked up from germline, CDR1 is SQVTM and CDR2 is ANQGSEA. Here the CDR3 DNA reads TGCAGCGTTCTGGGGGACACCTACACAGATACGCAGTATTTT. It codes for CSVLGDTYTDTQYF.

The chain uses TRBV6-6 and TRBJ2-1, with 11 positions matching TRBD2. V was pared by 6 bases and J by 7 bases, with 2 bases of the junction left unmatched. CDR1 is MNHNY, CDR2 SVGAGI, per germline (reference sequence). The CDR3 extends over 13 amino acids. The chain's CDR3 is CASRGLADNEQFF. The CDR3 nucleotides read TGTGCCAGCAGGGGACTAGCGGATAATGAGCAGTTCTTC.

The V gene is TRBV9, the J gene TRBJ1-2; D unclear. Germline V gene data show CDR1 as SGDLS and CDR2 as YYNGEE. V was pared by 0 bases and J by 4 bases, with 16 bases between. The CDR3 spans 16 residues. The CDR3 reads CASSVGHTDPSYGYTF. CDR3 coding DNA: TGTGCCAGCAGCGTAGGTCACACGGACCCATCCTATGGCTACACCTTC. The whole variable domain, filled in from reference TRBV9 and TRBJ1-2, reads DSGVTQTPKHLITATGQRVTLRCSPRSGDLSVYWYQQSLDQGLQFLIQYYNGEERAKGNILERFSAQQFPDLHSELNLSSLELGDSALYFCASSVGHTDPSYGYTFGSGTRLTVV.

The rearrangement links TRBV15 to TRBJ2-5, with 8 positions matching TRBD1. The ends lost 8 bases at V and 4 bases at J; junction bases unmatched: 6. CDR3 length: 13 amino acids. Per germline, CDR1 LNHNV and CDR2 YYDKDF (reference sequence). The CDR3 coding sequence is TGTGCCACCTCGGACAGGGAAAGAGAGACCCAGTACTTC. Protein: CATSDRERETQYF.

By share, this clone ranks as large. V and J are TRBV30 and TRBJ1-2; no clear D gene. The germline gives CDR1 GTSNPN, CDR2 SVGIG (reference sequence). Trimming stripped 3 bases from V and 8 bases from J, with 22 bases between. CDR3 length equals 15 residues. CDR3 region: CAWRARVNTSRGYTF. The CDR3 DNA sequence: TGTGCCTGGAGGGCCCGCGTTAACACCTCAAGGGGCTACACCTTC.

The CDR3 spells CASSYAGANNYGYTF. As DNA, the CDR3 is TGTGCCAGCAGTTATGCGGGGGCAAACAACTATGGCTACACCTTC. This sequence joins TRBV27 and TRBJ1-2; weak D call: TRBD1 (6 bases). Trimming cost V 4 bases and J 2 bases, with 14 bases left between them. This CDR3 region has 15 residues. Germline CDR1 MNHEY, CDR2 SMNVEV (reference sequence).

Written as DNA, the CDR3 is TGCAGCGCCACGACAGGGTACGAGCAGTACTTC. The encoded protein is CSATTGYEQYF. J is TRBJ2-7 and V is TRBV29-1; 7 positions match TRBD1. Germline lookup yields CDR1 SQVTM and CDR2 ANQGSEA. With V trimmed by 7 bases and J by 4 bases, 4 bases remained unmatched. This CDR3 comprises 11 residues.